A selection of T cell receptor beta chains follows, all from one sample in a study of shared clonotypes between healthy human individuals. Libraries were prepared by immunoSEQ multiplex PCR; TCRdb keeps only in-frame clonotypes and omits some of them. The sample has roughly 590,000 clones, 95% to 96% seen once. The sequenced sample was naive CD8+ T cells sorted from blood. The receptors derive from a woman aged 25 to 39 in good health. The CDR3 runs from the conserved cysteine through the conserved F or W. D genes are given only for firm matches. Not every row has a clone size; where given, it reads once, few, many or a size class.

V	J	D	size	CDR3	DNA
TRBV5-1	TRBJ2-1	TRBD2	once	CASSLAGRGNYNEQFF	TGCGCCAGCAGCTTGGCCGGGAGGGGTAATTACAATGAGCAGTTCTTC
TRBV10-1	TRBJ2-3	.	.	CASSDGRTTDTQYF	TGCGCCAGCAGTGACGGAAGAACGACAGATACGCAGTATTTT
TRBV27	TRBJ1-6	.	once	CASTPILGGNNSPLHF	TGTGCCAGCACTCCGATATTAGGCGGGAATAATTCACCCCTCCACTTT
TRBV7-6	TRBJ2-7	TRBD2	.	CASSLDVGGGPLEQYF	TGTGCCAGCAGCTTAGATGTCGGGGGAGGGCCTCTCGAGCAGTACTTC
TRBV28	TRBJ2-7	.	.	CASSTTVEGGRDEQYF	TGTGCCAGCAGTACCACGGTTGAGGGGGGTAGGGACGAGCAGTACTTC
TRBV19	TRBJ2-1	.	.	CASSIGSSSYNEQFF	TGTGCCAGTAGTATCGGCTCCAGCTCCTACAATGAGCAGTTCTTC
TRBV10-1	TRBJ2-1	.	.	CASSELTETEGDEQFF	TGCGCCAGCAGTGAGTTAACGGAGACTGAGGGGGATGAGCAGTTCTTC
TRBV29-1	TRBJ1-2	.	.	CSVVGVYGYTF	TGCAGCGTTGTGGGGGTATATGGCTACACCTTC
TRBV28	TRBJ1-2	.	.	CASSLWAERMDGYTF	TGTGCCAGCAGTTTATGGGCCGAACGAATGGATGGCTACACCTTC
TRBV7-9	TRBJ2-5	TRBD1	.	CASSPGQGRETQYF	TGTGCCAGCAGCCCGGGACAGGGTCGAGAGACCCAGTACTTC
TRBV27	TRBJ2-3	TRBD2	.	CASSLRERTDTQYF	TGTGCCAGCAGTTTGCGGGAGCGGACAGATACGCAGTATTTT
TRBV27	TRBJ2-7	TRBD2	.	CASSPGTNEQYF	TGTGCCAGCAGTCCGGGGACTAACGAGCAGTACTTC
TRBV27	TRBJ1-5	.	.	CASSYGRSQPQHF	TGTGCCAGCAGTTATGGACGTTCTCAGCCCCAGCATTTT
TRBV6-6	TRBJ2-7	TRBD2	.	CASSYLAGVGEQYF	TGTGCCAGCAGTTACCTGGCGGGAGTGGGCGAGCAGTACTTC
TRBV4-1	TRBJ2-3	TRBD1	.	CASSPRQGSSLDTQYF	TGCGCCAGCAGCCCTAGACAGGGCTCCTCTTTAGATACGCAGTATTTT
TRBV7-9	TRBJ2-5	.	.	CASSLVGTHQETQYF	TGTGCCAGCAGCTTAGTCGGGACACACCAAGAGACCCAGTACTTC
TRBV9	TRBJ2-7	TRBD2	once	CASSPSGAHYEQYF	TGTGCCAGCAGCCCAAGCGGGGCGCACTACGAGCAGTACTTC
TRBV1	TRBJ2-3	.	.	CTSSRRDPNTDTQYF	TGCACCAGCAGCCGCCGGGACCCTAACACAGATACGCAGTATTTT